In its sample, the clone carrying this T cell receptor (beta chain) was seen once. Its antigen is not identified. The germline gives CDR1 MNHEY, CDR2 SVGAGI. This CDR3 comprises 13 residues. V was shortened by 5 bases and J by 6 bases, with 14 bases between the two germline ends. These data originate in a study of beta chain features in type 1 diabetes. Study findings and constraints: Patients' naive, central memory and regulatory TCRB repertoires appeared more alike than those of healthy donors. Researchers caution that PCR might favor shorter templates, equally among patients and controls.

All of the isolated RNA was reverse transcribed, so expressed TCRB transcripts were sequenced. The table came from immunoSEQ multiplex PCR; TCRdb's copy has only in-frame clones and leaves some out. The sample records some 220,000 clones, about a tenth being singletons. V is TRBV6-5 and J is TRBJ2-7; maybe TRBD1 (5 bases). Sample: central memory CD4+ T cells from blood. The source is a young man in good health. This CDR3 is CASSTVAGLEQYF. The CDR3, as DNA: TGTGCCAGCAGTACGGTGGCAGGGCTCGAGCAGTACTTC.